This T cell receptor (beta chain) was observed in a study of T cell responses to AZD1222 COVID-19 vaccine (dated by TCRdb to the early 2020s). About the investigation overall: Because spike-specific TCR depth and breadth did not differ between the two schedules, AZD1222 recipients who got a second dose at roughly 4 weeks were pooled with those who got a second dose at roughly 12 weeks. TCR sequencing was performed for approximately 240 trial participants, of whom 200 to 210 were given two doses of AZD1222 and around 25 were given two doses of MenACWY control vaccine. Trial participants were enrolled by age into 18-55, 56-69 and 70-plus year subgroups, with around 150, 28 and 57 TCR-sequenced participants respectively.

Concerning this clone itself: The clone's antigen remains unknown. No per-base quality is available; no much larger clone lies one base away.

Overall results and qualifications from the work: Epitopes outside the regions mutated in the B.1.351 and B.1.1.7 variants were reportedly recognized by nearly half of the unique spike-specific TCRs. No day 14 peak-response samples were available, so repertoires were characterized only after the peak T cell response. Most participants were white British and females outnumbered males, and the authors suggested that clonal diversity may have been underestimated. In the small 56-69-year group, the increase in depth fell short of significance, most likely because of low power. Only a handful of AZD1222 recipients were SARS-CoV-2 seropositive at baseline, limiting conclusions about previously exposed vaccinees. Vaccine-associated CD4 TCRs spanned the whole spike protein, with dominant responses in regions 160-218 and 743-854. After two AZD1222 doses, spike-specific TCR breadth and depth were significantly higher than at day 0 and than in MenACWY recipients.

This specimen's time point label, per the study, means: baseline before first vaccination. Vaccinee samples were obtained from the UK trials COV001 and COV002, which included a single-blind randomized controlled phase 2/3 trial of AZD1222 (ChAdOx1 nCoV-19) in healthy adults. Trial participant PBMC samples were collected at day 0 and day 28 after the second dose for TCRbeta chain sequencing. The CDR3 regions of human TCRbeta chains were subjected to immunosequencing. The study's own analysis went as follows. TCRs in the repertoires were matched against a reference library of SARS-CoV-2-specific TCRs that had been generated with the MIRA antigen-specificity platform. Breadth was defined as the fraction of unique TCRs that were SARS-CoV-2-associated, and depth was defined as the fraction of total T cells that were SARS-CoV-2-associated. Using the MIRA data, every spike-specific TCR was mapped to the spike region that the TCR reacted to and assigned to either a CD4 or a CD8 class. Log10-transformed breadth and depth values were compared by one-way ANOVA with Sidak's multiple comparisons tests. TCRdb took this table from immuneACCESS and kept in-frame rearrangements with V and J called. Such tables lack part of the clones; where checked against another copy, unresolved V genes explain under half of the gap, and the rest is unexplained. The V and J calls and clone size are taken from that table; D and trimming were inferred from the DNA. The sample has 80,000 or so clones on record, 75% to 90% of them singletons. 5.7% of the sample is taken by the ten largest.

The sample in question was peripheral blood, obtained on day 0 of AZD1222 vaccination. The sequence derives from an adult in good health.

The CDR3 protein: CASSVSRDTEAFF. In nucleotide form, the sequence is TGTGCCAGCAGCGTAAGCAGGGACACTGAAGCTTTCTTT. Recombination linked TRBV9 to TRBJ1-1; perhaps TRBD1 is the D gene, with 5 bases matching. There are 13 amino acids in the CDR3, from cysteine to phenylalanine inclusive. Only the CDR3 part of the read is kept: 39 bases, read in frame from the first base. V loses 1 base of germline sequence and J loses 3 bases, and the interval between the two ends is 7 bases. From a lookup of the germline V gene, CDR1 and CDR2 are SGDLS and YYNGEE.